This T cell receptor (beta chain) was recorded in a study of cytomegalovirus exposure and HLA in healthy donors. V lost 4 bases and J lost 2, with 8 bases in between. Per the germline V gene, CDR1 is MNHEY and CDR2 is SVGAGI. The CDR3 runs 14 residues. TCRdb's copy holds only in-frame clones and misses some; the assay was immunoSEQ multiplex PCR. The repertoire holds tens of thousands of clones, with approximately 93% as singletons. The receptor comes from a woman aged 18-29 years in good health and CMV-seronegative. The chain combines TRBV6-5 with TRBJ2-2; no clear D gene. The sequenced sample was PBMCs. In DNA, the CDR3 is TGTGCCAGCAGTTTAACAGATAACACCGGGGAGCTGTTTTTT. As protein: CASSLTDNTGELFF.